The 27 T cell receptor beta chains given below trace back to one sample, sequenced in a study of CD8+CD57+ T cells in acquired aplastic anemia. CDR3 and TCR beta VDJ profiling relied on genomic DNA as the template. TCRdb redid the calling of the reads with MiXCR, one entry per CDR3 protein. This table holds 200,000 to 250,000 distinct CDR3 sequences, 61% found once. The sample consisted of sorted CD4+, CD8+, or CD8+CD57+ T cells (not recorded which) from PBMCs. The receptors shown here come from a human donor in good health.

This clonotype was detected only a few times. J is TRBJ2-5 and V is TRBV7-9; the match to TRBD1 covers 11 bases. The CDR3 runs to 17 residues. Germline lookup yields CDR1 SEHNR and CDR2 FQNEAQ (reference sequence). Trimming took 5 bases from V and 5 from J; bases not matched to a gene: 13. This chain's CDR3 is CASSNGQGARFVETQYF. The CDR3 DNA sequence: TGTGCCAGCAGCAATGGACAGGGGGCTCGTTTTGTGGAGACCCAGTACTTC.

This clonotype was picked up a small number of times. This sequence joins TRBV6-2 or TRBV6-3 and TRBJ2-2, with D hard to call. The V end was cut by 2 bases, the J end by 6 bases, with 4 bases between. CDR3 length: 12 residues. From germline, CDR1 is MNHEY and CDR2 SVGEGT. The CDR3, as DNA: TGTGCCAGCAGTTACGTTCCCGGGGAGCTGTTTTTT. Its translation: CASSYVPGELFF.

This chain uses TRBV5-5 with TRBJ2-7; perhaps TRBD1 as D (5 bases). Deletions cut 1 base from V and 7 bases from J, with 6 bases between. This CDR3 has 11 amino acids. CDR1 and CDR2 from the germline V gene are SGHKS and YYEKEE (reference sequence). DNA of the CDR3: TGTGCCAGCAGCTTGAAGGGGGAGCAGTACTTC. It codes for CASSLKGEQYF.

The genes are TRBV7-2 and TRBJ1-6, with 8 positions matching TRBD1. V gave up 2 bases and J gave up 7 bases; unmatched junction bases: 4. CDR3 length: 15 residues. Germline V gene lookup returns CDR1 SGHTA and CDR2 FQGNSA. The CDR3 nucleotides are TGTGCCAGCAGCTTACCACGGACAGGGAATTCACCCCTCCACTTT. The encoded protein is CASSLPRTGNSPLHF.

The V and J genes are TRBV7-2 and TRBJ2-3; TRBD2 matches at 10 bases. The J segment lost 3 bases and the V segment lost 1 base, leaving 1 base of the junction unmatched. From germline, CDR1 is SGHTA and CDR2 FQGNSA. This CDR3 comprises 15 residues. The CDR3 here is CASSLVSGRTDTQYF. The CDR3 nucleotides read TGTGCCAGCAGCTTAGTTAGCGGGAGGACAGATACGCAGTATTTT. The full variable domain, completed using reference TRBV7-2 and TRBJ2-3, is GAGVSQSPSNKVTEKGKDVELRCDPISGHTALYWYRQSLGQGLEFLIYFQGNSAPDKSGLPSDRFSAERTGGSVSTLTIQRTQQEDSAVYLCASSLVSGRTDTQYFGPGTRLTVL.

This clonotype was counted many times. This rearrangement joins TRBV9 to TRBJ2-7, with TRBD2 matching 9 bases. Trimming took 4 bases from V and 4 from J; bases not matched to a gene: 12. The CDR3 is 16 amino acids. Looked up from germline, CDR1 is SGDLS and CDR2 is YYNGEE. The CDR3 DNA sequence: TGTGCCAGCAGCCCCCCAGAGATAGCGGGGGCTTACGAGCAGTACTTC. It yields the protein CASSPPEIAGAYEQYF.

At least ten counts were recorded for this clonotype. The chain links TRBV9 to TRBJ2-7; maybe TRBD2 (5 bases). Germline loops: CDR1 SGDLS, CDR2 YYNGEE. Trimming pared 0 bases from V and 0 bases from J, leaving 13 bases between. This CDR3 spans 16 amino acids. The CDR3 region is CASSVDSTGSSYEQYF. The CDR3 region has the DNA TGTGCCAGCAGCGTAGATAGTACGGGGAGCTCCTACGAGCAGTACTTC.

This clonotype was found many times. The chain is built from TRBV11-2 and TRBJ2-1, with 8 nucleotides matching TRBD2. J lost 2 bases, V lost 4 bases, and 4 bases had no gene match. The CDR3 extends over 15 amino acids. The germline gives CDR1 SGHAT, CDR2 FQNNGV. CDR3: CASSSWTSPYNEQFF. The CDR3 coding sequence is TGTGCCAGCAGCTCCTGGACTAGCCCCTACAATGAGCAGTTCTTC.

The rearrangement uses TRBV20-1 and TRBJ1-1; D not resolved. With 5 bases removed from V and 3 bases from J, the gap between germline ends came to 7 bases. The CDR3 loop spans 11 amino acids. The germline V gene encodes CDR1 DFQATT and CDR2 SNEGSKA (reference sequence). The CDR3 DNA sequence: TGCAGTGCTGTCGGCTACACTGAAGCTTTCTTT. This codes for CSAVGYTEAFF.

This clonotype was found many times. The V call is TRBV4-1, the J call TRBJ2-7; D is perhaps TRBD2 (6 bases). V was pared by 1 base and J by 5 bases, with 15 bases between. This CDR3 spans 15 amino acids. Germline V gene sequence: CDR1 MGHRA, CDR2 YSYEKL. The CDR3 region has the DNA TGCGCCAGCAGCCAAGGGACCCGGGACTTACACGAGCAGTACTTC. Its translation: CASSQGTRDLHEQYF.

This sequence joins TRBV15 and TRBJ2-1; 8 bases line up with TRBD2. V trimming: 10 bases; J trimming: 0 bases; junction bases outside the gene matches: 14. This CDR3 spans 17 amino acids. Per germline, CDR1 LNHNV and CDR2 YYDKDF (reference sequence). CDR3 nucleotides: TGTGCCAGCAGTTTTCAGACTAGCGTTAGCTCCTACAATGAGCAGTTCTTC. This sequence encodes CASSFQTSVSSYNEQFF.

The V call is TRBV5-1, the J call TRBJ1-5, with 8 bases lining up with TRBD1. The CDR3 runs to 15 residues. Unmatched junction bases numbered 9, after V lost 4 bases and J lost 6 bases. Germline V gives CDR1 SGHRS, CDR2 YFSETQ. This CDR3 is CASSPAGGVGQPQHF. For the CDR3, the DNA is TGCGCCAGCAGCCCCGCAGGGGGCGTGGGTCAGCCCCAGCATTTT.

This clonotype appeared many times. The chain carries TRBV6-1 and TRBJ1-2; weak D call: TRBD1 (5 bases). Trimming left V 9 bases short and J 5 bases short, with 16 bases between. From germline, CDR1 is MNHNS and CDR2 SASEGT. The CDR3 loop spans 13 amino acids. The CDR3 bases are TGTGCCAGTGGAACCGGGACGGCGTATGGCTACACCTTC. This sequence encodes CASGTGTAYGYTF.

Ten or more counts support this clonotype. The gene calls are TRBV28 and TRBJ1-1; no definite D call. Germline loops: CDR1 MDHEN, CDR2 SYDVKM. This CDR3 is 13 amino acids long. Trimming removed 6 bases at V and 1 base at J, with 9 bases between. The CDR3 region has the DNA TGTGCCAGCAGCGTTGCCAGGAACACTGAAGCTTTCTTT. As protein: CASSVARNTEAFF.

This chain links TRBV9 with TRBJ2-5; D gene unclear. This CDR3 has 13 residues. Trimming removed 0 bases at V and 3 bases at J, with 6 bases between. Germline V gene data show CDR1 as SGDLS and CDR2 as YYNGEE. DNA of the CDR3: TGTGCCAGCAGCGTAGGAGCAGAAGAGACCCAGTACTTC. Its translation is CASSVGAEETQYF.

The gene calls are TRBV6-5 and TRBJ1-1, with 9 bases matching TRBD1. The germline V gene encodes CDR1 MNHEY and CDR2 SVGAGI. The CDR3 is made up of 17 amino acids. V lost 0 bases, J lost 5 bases, and 10 bases stayed unmatched. The CDR3 DNA is TGTGCCAGCAGTTACTCGAGACGGAGGGGGACAGGGACTGAAGCTTTCTTT. This codes for CASSYSRRRGTGTEAFF.

This clonotype was recorded a few times. The V call is TRBV2, the J call TRBJ2-3; 7 nucleotides match TRBD1. Germline V gene lookup returns CDR1 SNHLY and CDR2 FYNNEI. The length of the CDR3 is 15 residues. Trimming took 5 bases from V and 3 from J; bases not matched to a gene: 8. CDR3: CASSLATGATDTQYF. In DNA, the CDR3 is TGTGCCAGCAGTTTGGCTACAGGGGCGACAGATACGCAGTATTTT.

The rearrangement uses TRBV7-2 and TRBJ2-1; 10 nucleotides agree with TRBD2. The length of the CDR3 is 15 residues. J lost 8 bases, V lost 5 bases, and 9 bases had no gene match. Germline V gene lookup returns CDR1 SGHTA and CDR2 FQGNSA. The CDR3 DNA reads TGTGCCAGCAGCACGCGGACTAGCGGCAAGGATGAGCAGTTCTTC. Residues: CASSTRTSGKDEQFF.

This clonotype was observed at least ten times. The chain couples TRBV5-5 to TRBJ2-1, with 9 bases that match TRBD1. The CDR3 has 12 residues. CDR1 is SGHKS, CDR2 YYEKEE, per germline (reference sequence). V lost 3 bases to trimming and J lost 8 bases; unmatched junction nucleotides: 0. CDR3 residues: CASSWTGDEQFF. The CDR3 coding sequence is TGTGCCAGCAGCTGGACAGGGGATGAGCAGTTCTTC.

V gene TRBV6-1 combines with J gene TRBJ2-7; 8 bases line up with TRBD1. The ends lost 5 bases at V and 3 bases at J; junction bases unmatched: 6. The CDR3 loop spans 14 amino acids. CDR1 MNHNS and CDR2 SASEGT come from the germline V gene. The CDR3, as DNA: TGTGCCAGCAGTACTGGAGACAGGGGCTACGAGCAGTACTTC. This codes for CASSTGDRGYEQYF.

A word on this clonotype: Relative to the germline gene, one junction end is altered; a read error may explain this. V gene TRBV7-3 combines with J gene TRBJ2-7; D is unclear. This CDR3 has 15 residues. Germline CDR1 is SGHTA and CDR2 is FQGTGA. The CDR3 region is CAGSPPPADTYEQYF. Written as DNA, the CDR3 is TGTGCCGGCAGCCCCCCCCCGGCGGATACCTATGAGCAGTACTTC.

The chain employs TRBV7-2 and TRBJ2-7, with TRBD1 as a possible D gene (5 bases). Germline CDR1 is SGHTA and CDR2 is FQGNSA. This CDR3 is built from 16 residues. Trimming took off 5 bases at V and 4 bases at J, with 21 bases between the two ends. Written as DNA, the CDR3 is TGTGCCAGCAGCCCCAGGCTGCAGGGTTGGGGTTACGAGCAGTACTTC. Protein product: CASSPRLQGWGYEQYF.

This clonotype was seen a few times. The gene calls are TRBV5-1 and TRBJ2-2; D is undetermined. From germline, CDR1 is SGHRS and CDR2 YFSETQ. The CDR3 is made up of 15 amino acids. V was clipped by 4 bases and J by 6 bases, with 16 bases between them. The CDR3 DNA reads as TGCGCCAGCAGCGAATTGTCGAGTGAGGCCGGGGAGCTGTTTTTT. Amino acid sequence: CASSELSSEAGELFF.

This clonotype came up a few times. The chain has TRBV6-5 and TRBJ1-1, with TRBD1 identical over 7 bases. Trimming took 9 bases from V and 4 from J; bases not matched to a gene: 5. The CDR3 totals 12 residues. Germline V gives CDR1 MNHEY, CDR2 SVGAGI. The CDR3 DNA is TGTGCCAGTAAGGGGGCGGTCACTGAAGCTTTCTTT. This translates into CASKGAVTEAFF.

Many counts were recorded for this clonotype. The rearrangement links TRBV9 to TRBJ2-2; D ambiguous. This CDR3 spans 14 amino acids. Germline V CDR1 and CDR2: SGDLS, YYNGEE. Deletions cut 3 bases from V and 3 bases from J, with 9 bases between. DNA of the CDR3: TGTGCCAGCAGCGCCTTAGGTGACACCGGGGAGCTGTTTTTT. This sequence encodes CASSALGDTGELFF.

CDR3 loop: CASSPGLEVFF. In DNA form, the CDR3 reads TGCGCCAGCAGCCCGGGACTTGAAGTGTTCTTT. The chain uses TRBV5-1 and TRBJ1-1; a possible D gene is TRBD1 (5 bases). The CDR3 runs 11 residues. Trimming removed 4 bases from V and 14 bases from J, with 15 bases in between. Per the germline V gene, CDR1 is SGHRS and CDR2 is YFSETQ.

The chain couples TRBV2 to TRBJ1-1; no clear D gene. V dropped 6 bases and J dropped 5 bases, with 19 bases sitting between them. In germline, CDR1 is SNHLY, CDR2 FYNNEI. This CDR3 is built from 15 residues. CDR3 coding DNA: TGTGCCAGCAGGGGATCGGACGTGAGTGGGACTGAAGCTTTCTTT. Its translation is CASRGSDVSGTEAFF.